This T cell receptor (beta chain) was obtained from a study of T cell responses to AZD1222 COVID-19 vaccine. Broader study findings: The repertoires were collected only after the peak T cell response. Nearly half of unique spike-specific TCRs reportedly avoided B.1.351 and B.1.1.7 mutated regions. A mostly white British donor set with more females was recruited, and clonal diversity was possibly underestimated.

Second-dose intervals of approximately 4 or approximately 12 weeks were pooled. This clone has only a few counts. No antigen is known for it. Assay used: immunoSEQ multiplex PCR; TCRdb lists only in-frame clones, some missing. The profile shows tens of thousands of clones, 80% to 90% of them singletons. This specimen consisted of peripheral blood, obtained 28 days after the second AZD1222 dose. This TCR came from an adult who received the AZD1222 COVID-19 vaccine.

The CDR3 DNA reads TGTGCCAGCAGCCCTCGGACTAGCGGTAGCACAGATACGCAGTATTTT. It is translated as CASSPRTSGSTDTQYF. The chain uses TRBV7-9 and TRBJ2-3; 10 bases are a match to TRBD2. The CDR3 has 16 amino acids. V lost 5 bases and J lost 0; bases outside the gene matches: 5. Looked up from germline, CDR1 is SEHNR and CDR2 is FQNEAQ (reference sequence).